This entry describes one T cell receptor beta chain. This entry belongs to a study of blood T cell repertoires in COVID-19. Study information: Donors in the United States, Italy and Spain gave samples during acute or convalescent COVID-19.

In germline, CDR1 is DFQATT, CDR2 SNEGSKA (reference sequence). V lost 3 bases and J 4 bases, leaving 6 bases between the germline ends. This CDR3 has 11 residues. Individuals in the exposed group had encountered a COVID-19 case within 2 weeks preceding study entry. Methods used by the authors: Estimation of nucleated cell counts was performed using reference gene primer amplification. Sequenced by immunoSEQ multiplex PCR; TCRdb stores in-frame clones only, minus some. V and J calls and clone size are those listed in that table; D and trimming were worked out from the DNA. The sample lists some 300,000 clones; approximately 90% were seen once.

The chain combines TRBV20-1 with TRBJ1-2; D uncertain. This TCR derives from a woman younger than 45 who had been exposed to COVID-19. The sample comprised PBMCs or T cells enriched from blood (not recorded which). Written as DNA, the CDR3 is TGCAGTGCTAGTCGAGTCTATGGCTACACCTTC. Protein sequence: CSASRVYGYTF.